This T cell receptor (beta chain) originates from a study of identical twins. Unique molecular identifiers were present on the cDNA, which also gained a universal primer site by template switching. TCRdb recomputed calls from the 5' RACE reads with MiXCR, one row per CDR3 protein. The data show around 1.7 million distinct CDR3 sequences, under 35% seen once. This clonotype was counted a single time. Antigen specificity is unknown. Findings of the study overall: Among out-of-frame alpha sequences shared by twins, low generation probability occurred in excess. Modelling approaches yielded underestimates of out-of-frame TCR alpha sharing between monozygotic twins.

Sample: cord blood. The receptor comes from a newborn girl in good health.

CDR3 in DNA: TGTGCCAGCAGCCAAGGGCCTTGGACTAGTCTTAGTAATGAGCAGTTCTTC. It yields the protein CASSQGPWTSLSNEQFF. V and J are TRBV4-2 and TRBJ2-1; 7 nucleotides align to TRBD2. With V trimmed by 1 base and J by 7 bases, 13 bases remained unmatched. Per germline, CDR1 LGHNA and CDR2 YNFKEQ. The CDR3 sequence is 17 residues long.